This T cell receptor beta chain was obtained from a study of OX40 agonist ivuxolimab in advanced cancers. The overall study: Partial responses were achieved by three patients: one hepatocellular carcinoma, two cutaneous melanoma.

Germline V CDR1 and CDR2: SEHNR, FQNEAQ (reference sequence). The V end lost 5 bases, the J end lost 7 bases, and 9 bases lay between the germline ends. CDR3 length: 12 residues. Generated by immunoSEQ multiplex PCR, the TCRdb table keeps only in-frame clones and is missing some. The table lists some 40,000 clones, about 90% of them singletons. The sample was CD4+ or CD8+ T cells sorted from blood, taken in a trial of the OX40 agonist ivuxolimab. The chain joins TRBV7-9 to TRBJ2-1; D is uncertain. The clonotype was recovered from an adult with an advanced solid tumor such as melanoma, head and neck, liver or kidney cancer. The CDR3 DNA reads as TGTGCCAGCAGCCGAGGTCCTAATGAGCAGTTCTTC. Its translation is CASSRGPNEQFF.